Shown below are 8 T cell receptor beta chains from a single sample sequenced in a study of blood T cell repertoires in COVID-19. TCRdb's copy holds only in-frame clones and misses some; the assay was immunoSEQ multiplex PCR. The repertoire has more than 85,000 clones, roughly 80% of them found once; the top ten carry approximately 19%. Material for sequencing was peripheral blood. The receptors originated from a woman between 65 and 79 years old with acute or convalescent COVID-19.

The chain links TRBV7-6 to TRBJ2-5, with D unresolved. CDR1 is SGHVS, CDR2 FNYEAQ, per germline. The CDR3 covers 11 residues. Trimming stripped 5 bases from V and 2 bases from J, with 3 bases between. This CDR3 is CASSHQETQYF. The DNA of the CDR3 is TGTGCCAGCAGCCATCAAGAGACCCAGTACTTC.

V and J are TRBV6-2 or TRBV6-3 and TRBJ1-1; the match to TRBD1 covers 7 bases. Per the germline V gene, CDR1 is MNHEY and CDR2 is SVGEGT. V lost 5 bases and J lost 4; bases outside the gene matches: 13. The CDR3 spans 16 residues. Written as DNA, the CDR3 is TGTGCCAGCAGTCGACAGATGACAGGGAAAGCCACTGAAGCTTTCTTT. Encoded protein: CASSRQMTGKATEAFF.

The chain recombines TRBV7-8 with TRBJ2-2; TRBD1 matches 9 bases. Germline CDR1 SGHVS, CDR2 FQNEAQ. CDR3 length equals 15 residues. Trimming removed 4 bases from V and 7 bases from J; junction bases left unmatched: 7. The CDR3 nucleotides read TGTGCCAGCAGCTCCGACGACAGGGGGGACGGGGAGCTGTTTTTT. The encoded protein is CASSSDDRGDGELFF.

This chain links TRBV5-6 with TRBJ1-2; 10 nucleotides agree with TRBD1. The CDR3 has 16 amino acids. J lost 8 bases, V lost 4 bases, and 14 bases had no gene match. CDR1 is SGHDT and CDR2 is YYEEEE in the germline V gene. CDR3 sequence (DNA): TGTGCCAGCAGCCTCGACAGGGGGCGCATTCCCCAGGGCTACACCTTC. This gives the protein CASSLDRGRIPQGYTF.

V is TRBV19 and J is TRBJ2-1, with TRBD2 matching over 7 bases. Germline values: CDR1 LNHDA, CDR2 SQIVND (reference sequence). The CDR3 covers 16 residues. The trim removed 0 bases at V and 3 bases at J, leaving 5 bases unmatched. CDR3: CASSIDLASGYNEQFF. As DNA, the CDR3 is TGTGCCAGTAGTATAGACTTGGCTAGCGGCTACAATGAGCAGTTCTTC. Variable domain in full (rest from reference TRBV19 and TRBJ2-1): DGGITQSPKYLFRKEGQNVTLSCEQNLNHDAMYWYRQDPGQGLRLIYYSQIVNDFQKGDIAEGYSVSREKKESFPLTVTSAQKNPTAFYLCASSIDLASGYNEQFFGPGTRLTVL.

The chain combines TRBV27 with TRBJ1-1, with D perhaps TRBD1 (6 bases). The V gene's germline CDR1 is MNHEY and CDR2 SMNVEV (reference sequence). V shed 0 bases and J shed 4 bases, with 30 bases lying between them. The CDR3 runs to 21 residues. This CDR3 reads CASSLSSMRISALGAVTEAFF. CDR3 nucleotides: TGTGCCAGCAGTTTATCCTCTATGCGGATATCTGCTTTGGGGGCCGTCACTGAAGCTTTCTTT.

CDR3 region: CASSLDRPGTEAFF. The DNA of the CDR3 is TGCGCCAGCAGCTTGGACAGGCCGGGCACTGAAGCTTTCTTT. The rearrangement uses TRBV5-1 and TRBJ1-1, with a tentative D call TRBD1 (5 bases). This CDR3 is 14 amino acids long. Trimming shortened V by 0 bases and J by 4 bases, and 10 bases separated the two germline ends. In germline, CDR1 is SGHRS, CDR2 YFSETQ. Using reference TRBV5-1 and TRBJ1-1 for the parts outside the CDR3, the full variable domain is KAGVTQTPRYLIKTRGQQVTLSCSPISGHRSVSWYQQTPGQGLQFLFEYFSETQRNKGNFPGRFSGRQFSNSRSEMNVSTLELGDSALYLCASSLDRPGTEAFFGQGTRLTVV.

This rearrangement joins TRBV2 to TRBJ2-7; 7 bases agree with TRBD2. J lost 5 bases, V lost 6 bases, and 10 bases had no gene match. The length of the CDR3 is 14 residues. Germline values: CDR1 SNHLY, CDR2 FYNNEI. Here the CDR3 reads CASRGEGWGNEQYF. CDR3 coding DNA: TGTGCCAGCAGGGGGGAGGGGTGGGGAAACGAGCAGTACTTC.